In this sample, the clone carrying this T cell receptor beta chain turned up once. This record belongs to a study of shared clonotypes between healthy human individuals. Study details: Three plates were used per donor for CD4 naive, three for CD4 memory, two for CD8 naive and one for CD8 memory.

Every donor, a Caucasian adult, lived in Nashville, Tennessee. CD45RO+ cells were combined with CCR7-negative CD45RA+ TemRA cells to form CD8 memory. Germline lookup yields CDR1 SNHLY and CDR2 FYNNEI. This CDR3 contains 12 residues. V lost 9 bases to trimming and J lost 3 bases; unmatched junction nucleotides: 4. In the original processing: Filtering was not the same, since immunoSEQ gave junction-only sequences without quality scores. The table came from immunoSEQ multiplex PCR; TCRdb's copy has only in-frame clones and leaves some out. The V and J calls and the clone size are those of that table, but D and trimming were determined from the DNA. The sample has over 300,000 clones; around 86% are singletons.

Sample: memory CD8+ T cells sorted from blood. Noted subset: CD45RO+ cells pooled with CCR7-negative TemRA cells. This receptor was identified in a man younger than 35 in good health. This chain links TRBV2 with TRBJ1-2, with 7 bases aligning to TRBD1. Here the CDR3 DNA reads TGTGCCAGACAGGGGAATGACTATGGCTACACCTTC. This encodes CARQGNDYGYTF.